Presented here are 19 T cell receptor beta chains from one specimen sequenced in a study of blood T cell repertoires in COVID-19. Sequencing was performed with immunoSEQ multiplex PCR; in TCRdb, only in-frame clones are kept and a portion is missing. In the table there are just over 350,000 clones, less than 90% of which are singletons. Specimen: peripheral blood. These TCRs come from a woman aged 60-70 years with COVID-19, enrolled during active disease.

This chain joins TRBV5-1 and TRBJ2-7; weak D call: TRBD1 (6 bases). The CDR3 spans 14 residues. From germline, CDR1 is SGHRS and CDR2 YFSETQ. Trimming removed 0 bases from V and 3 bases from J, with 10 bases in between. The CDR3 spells CASSLGQDYYEQYF. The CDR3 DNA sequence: TGCGCCAGCAGCTTGGGACAGGATTACTACGAGCAGTACTTC.

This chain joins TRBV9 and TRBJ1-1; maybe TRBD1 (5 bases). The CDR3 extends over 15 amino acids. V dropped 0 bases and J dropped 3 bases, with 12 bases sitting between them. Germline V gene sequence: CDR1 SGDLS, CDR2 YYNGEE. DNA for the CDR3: TGTGCCAGCAGCGTAGATCAGGGTAGGGACACTGAAGCTTTCTTT. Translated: CASSVDQGRDTEAFF.

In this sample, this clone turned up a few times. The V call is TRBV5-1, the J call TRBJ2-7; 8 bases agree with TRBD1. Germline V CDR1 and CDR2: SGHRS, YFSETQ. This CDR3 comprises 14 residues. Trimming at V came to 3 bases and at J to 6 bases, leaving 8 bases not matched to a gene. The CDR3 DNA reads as TGCGCCAGCAGCTCAGGACAGGGACTCCGCGAGCAGTACTTC. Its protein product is CASSSGQGLREQYF.

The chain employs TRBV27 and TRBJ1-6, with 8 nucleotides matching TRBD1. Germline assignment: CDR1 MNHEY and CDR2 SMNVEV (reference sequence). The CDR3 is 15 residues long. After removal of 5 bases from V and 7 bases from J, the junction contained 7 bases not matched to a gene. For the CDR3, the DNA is TGTGCCAGCAGTCAGACAGGGGTGGGAAATTCACCCCTCCACTTT. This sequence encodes CASSQTGVGNSPLHF.

For the CDR3, the DNA is TGTGCCAGCAGCTTAGGACAGGAATCCTACAATGAGCAGTTCTTC. Translating it yields CASSLGQESYNEQFF. The chain couples TRBV7-9 to TRBJ2-1; perhaps TRBD1 as D (6 bases). Germline loops: CDR1 SEHNR, CDR2 FQNEAQ (reference sequence). Trimming removed 1 base at V and 1 base at J, with 8 bases between. This CDR3 spans 15 amino acids. The variable domain in full, completed from reference TRBV7-9 and TRBJ2-1, reads DTGVSQNPRHKITKRGQNVTFRCDPISEHNRLYWYRQTLGQGPEFLTYFQNEAQLEKSRLLSDRFSAERPKGSFSTLEIQRTEQGDSAMYLCASSLGQESYNEQFFGPGTRLTVL.

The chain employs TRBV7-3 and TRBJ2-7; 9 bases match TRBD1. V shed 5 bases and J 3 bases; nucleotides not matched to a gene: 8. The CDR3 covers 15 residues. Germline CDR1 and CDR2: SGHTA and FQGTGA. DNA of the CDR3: TGTGCCAGCAGCCCCGGGACAGGGTCATTCTACGAGCAGTACTTC. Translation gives CASSPGTGSFYEQYF. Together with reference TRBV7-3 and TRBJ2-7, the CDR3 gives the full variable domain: GAGVSQTPSNKVTEKGKYVELRCDPISGHTALYWYRQSLGQGPEFLIYFQGTGAADDSGLPNDRFFAVRPEGSVSTLKIQRTERGDSAVYLCASSPGTGSFYEQYFGPGTRLTVT.

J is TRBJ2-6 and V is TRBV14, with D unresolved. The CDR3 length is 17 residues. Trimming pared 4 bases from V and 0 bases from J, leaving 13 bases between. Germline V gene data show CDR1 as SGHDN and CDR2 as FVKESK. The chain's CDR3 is CASSRNVRSSGANVLTF. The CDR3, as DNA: TGTGCCAGCAGCCGCAATGTAAGGAGCTCTGGGGCCAACGTCCTGACTTTC.

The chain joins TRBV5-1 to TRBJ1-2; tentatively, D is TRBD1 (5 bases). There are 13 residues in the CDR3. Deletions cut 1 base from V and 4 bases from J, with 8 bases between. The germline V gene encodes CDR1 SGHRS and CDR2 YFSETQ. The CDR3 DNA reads TGCGCCAGCAGCTTGACAGGAAGCTATGGCTACACCTTC. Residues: CASSLTGSYGYTF.

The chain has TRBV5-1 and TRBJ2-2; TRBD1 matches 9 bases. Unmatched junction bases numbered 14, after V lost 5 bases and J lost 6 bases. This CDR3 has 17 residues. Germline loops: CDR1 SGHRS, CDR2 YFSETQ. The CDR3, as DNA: TGCGCCAGCAGATCAACCGGGACAGGGTTTGTTGCCGGGGAGCTGTTTTTT. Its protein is CASRSTGTGFVAGELFF.

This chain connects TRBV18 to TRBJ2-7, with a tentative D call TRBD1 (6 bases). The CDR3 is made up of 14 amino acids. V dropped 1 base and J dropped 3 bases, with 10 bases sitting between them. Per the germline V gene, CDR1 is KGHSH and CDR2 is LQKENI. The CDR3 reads CASSPRAGVYEQYF. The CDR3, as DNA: TGTGCCAGCTCACCACGGGCAGGGGTCTACGAGCAGTACTTC.

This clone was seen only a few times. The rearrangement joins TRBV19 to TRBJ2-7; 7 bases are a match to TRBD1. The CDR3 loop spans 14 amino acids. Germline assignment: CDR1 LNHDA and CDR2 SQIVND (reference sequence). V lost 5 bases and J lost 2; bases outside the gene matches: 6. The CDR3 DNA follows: TGTGCCAGTAGTGACCGACAGGGACCCTACGAGCAGTACTTC. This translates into CASSDRQGPYEQYF.

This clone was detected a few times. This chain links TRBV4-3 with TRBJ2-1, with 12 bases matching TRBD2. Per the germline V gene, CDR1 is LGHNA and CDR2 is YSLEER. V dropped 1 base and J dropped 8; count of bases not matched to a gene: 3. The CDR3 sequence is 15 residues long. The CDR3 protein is CASSQASGGAYEQFF. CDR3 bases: TGCGCCAGCAGCCAAGCTAGCGGGGGGGCGTATGAGCAGTTCTTC.

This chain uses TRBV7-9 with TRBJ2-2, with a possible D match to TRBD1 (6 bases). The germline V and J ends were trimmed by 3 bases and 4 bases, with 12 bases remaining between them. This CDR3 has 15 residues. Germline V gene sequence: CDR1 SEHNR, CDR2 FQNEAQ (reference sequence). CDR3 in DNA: TGTGCCAGCAGCTTTAGCAGGGGATCCACCGGGGAGCTGTTTTTT. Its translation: CASSFSRGSTGELFF.

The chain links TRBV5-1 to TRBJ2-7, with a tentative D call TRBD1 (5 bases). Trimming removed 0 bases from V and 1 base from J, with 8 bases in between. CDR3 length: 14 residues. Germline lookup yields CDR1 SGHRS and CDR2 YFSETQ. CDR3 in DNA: TGCGCCAGCAGCTTGGGTCCAGGGTCCTACGAGCAGTACTTC. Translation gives CASSLGPGSYEQYF.

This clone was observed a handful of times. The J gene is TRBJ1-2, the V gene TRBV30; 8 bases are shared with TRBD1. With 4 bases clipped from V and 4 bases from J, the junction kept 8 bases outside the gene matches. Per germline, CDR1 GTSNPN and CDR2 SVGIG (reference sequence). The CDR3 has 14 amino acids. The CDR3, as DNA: TGTGCCTGGAACCCGGGGCAGGGGGCCTATGGCTACACCTTC. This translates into CAWNPGQGAYGYTF.

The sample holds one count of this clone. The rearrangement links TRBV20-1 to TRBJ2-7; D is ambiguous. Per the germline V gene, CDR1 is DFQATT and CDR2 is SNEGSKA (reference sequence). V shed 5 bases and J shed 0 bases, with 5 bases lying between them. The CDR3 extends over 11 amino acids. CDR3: CSALTSYEQYF. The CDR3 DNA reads TGCAGTGCTCTAACCTCCTACGAGCAGTACTTC.

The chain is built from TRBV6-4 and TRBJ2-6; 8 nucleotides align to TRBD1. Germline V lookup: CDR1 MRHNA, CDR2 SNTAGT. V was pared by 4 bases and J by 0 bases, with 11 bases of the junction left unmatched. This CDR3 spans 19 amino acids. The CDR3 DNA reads TGTGCCAGCAGTGGCCTCCCGGGACAGGCCTCCTCTGGGGCCAACGTCCTGACTTTC. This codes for CASSGLPGQASSGANVLTF.

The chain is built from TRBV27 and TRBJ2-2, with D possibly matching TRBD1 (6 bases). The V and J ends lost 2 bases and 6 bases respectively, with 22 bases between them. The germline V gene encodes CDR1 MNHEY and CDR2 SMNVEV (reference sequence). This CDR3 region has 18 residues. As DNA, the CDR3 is TGTGCCAGCAGTTTAGGGGTTTGGGGGCAAGGGAAGCCCGGGGAGCTGTTTTTT. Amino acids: CASSLGVWGQGKPGELFF.

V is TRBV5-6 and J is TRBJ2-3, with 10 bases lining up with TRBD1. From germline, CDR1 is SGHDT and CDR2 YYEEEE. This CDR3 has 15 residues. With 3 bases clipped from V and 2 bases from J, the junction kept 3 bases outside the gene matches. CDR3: CASSSDRGNTDTQYF. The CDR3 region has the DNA TGTGCCAGCAGCTCGGACAGGGGGAACACAGATACGCAGTATTTT. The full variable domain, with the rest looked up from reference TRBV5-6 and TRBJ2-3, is DAGVTQSPTHLIKTRGQQVTLRCSPKSGHDTVSWYQQALGQGPQFIFQYYEEEERQRGNFPDRFSGHQFPNYSSELNVNALLLGDSALYLCASSSDRGNTDTQYFGPGTRLTVL.